This T cell receptor (beta chain) derives from a study of T cells in Graves' hyperthyroidism and ophthalmopathy (dated by TCRdb to about 2019). A note on the overall study: Peripheral blood was sampled at the time of initial diagnosis, prior to any treatment. Once sampling was done, hyperthyroidism patients were given methimazole at a starting dose of 30 mg daily, whereas ophthalmopathy patients were given high-dose intravenous methylprednisolone. In six Graves' hyperthyroidism patients, the study also compared T-cell repertoires from thyroid tissue with T-cell repertoires from blood. For training and testing, the 100 or so patients in the discovery cohort were randomly divided in a 7:3 ratio. A discovery cohort of about a hundred patients, 43 with Graves' ophthalmopathy and roughly 59 with stable Graves' hyperthyroidism, was used to find distinguishing TCR V-J signatures. An independent validation cohort of 18 to 20 hyperthyroidism patients and 17 patients who later progressed to ophthalmopathy tested prospective prediction of ophthalmopathy. According to the paper, TCR Vbeta CDR3 sequencing was carried out on 135 peripheral blood samples, which came from about 45 ophthalmopathy, approximately 72 hyperthyroidism and approximately 17 progressor patients.

Comment on this clonotype: Its recognized antigen is unknown. There are no base qualities to consult, and no much larger clone falls within one base.

Stable Graves' hyperthyroidism was defined as no progression to ophthalmopathy during 18 months of follow-up. Hyperthyroidism patients were aged 18 to 65 years and newly diagnosed, with disease duration of less than 2 months. The study excluded patients with uncontrolled infections, other autoimmune diseases, pregnancy or lactation. Diagnoses relied on clinical symptoms, serum thyroxine and TRAb, thyroid ultrasound and orbital computed tomography. PBMCs were separated from 10 ml of fresh peripheral blood using Ficoll-Paque density gradient centrifugation. Total RNA was extracted using Trizol reagent, and RNA quality was assessed on an Agilent 2100 Bioanalyzer. The TCR beta CDR3 regions were amplified from RNA transcripts. The TCR CDR3 was subjected to a first round of RT-PCR using the HTBI primer set and the Qiagen OneStep RT-PCR kit. A second multiplex PCR round built the libraries, followed by size selection and purification. Paired-end sequencing of the libraries was performed with 100 bp reads on an Illumina HiSeq2000. Per the authors' processing: SOAPnuke was used to process the raw data, throwing out any read that contained adapters or uncalled bases, had a mean Phred below 15, or lacked an exact constant-primer or identifier match. COPE v1.2.5 was used to merge the high-quality paired reads, and each unique nucleotide sequence was defined as a clonotype. Clonotypes were aligned to IMGT TRBV, TRBD and TRBJ reference segments using MiTCR v1.1. The analysis was restricted to V-J combinations with a frequency above 0.0001, which together covered 99% to 99.2% of the repertoires. The TCS score was defined as F50 (clonal expansion) divided by E x V (chaos), with BLOSUM62-based TCRdist calculated between CDR3 peptides within each V-J. Welch's t-statistics and random forest reduced roughly 530 V-J features to 10 to 15, which were used in a naive Bayes classifier (R e1071). The similarity between thyroid and blood repertoires was quantified using the Morisita-Horn index. The raw public data were reprocessed by TCRdb itself: fastp quality trimming at Q25, MiXCR clonotype calling, in-frame beta chains only. Rows are unified per CDR3 protein, each entry keeping the most common DNA and genes. These V and J calls rely on TCRdb rather than the paper's analysis. This sample is represented by approximately 870,000 distinct CDR3 sequences; around 38% of them were singletons. Approximately 8.7% of the sample belongs to the ten largest clones.

Broader findings and caveats from the paper: In validation, the model predicted progression to ophthalmopathy a median of roughly 6.2 months before onset, with approximately 68% sensitivity and about 75% specificity. Most expanded thyroid clonotypes (frequency above 0.001) were also detected in blood, a finding suggesting that blood repertoires may reflect thyroid immune responses. In cross-validation, a model built on a 13 V-J signature told ophthalmopathy apart from stable hyperthyroidism with about 90% sensitivity and about 81% specificity, and in testing the same model reached 80%/75%. No statistical method was used to set the sample size in advance, and investigators knew the group allocation.

Germline trimming: 4 bases from V, 3 bases from J; junction bases outside gene matches: 5. The CDR3 has 14 amino acids, counting the end cysteine and phenylalanine. The entry retains the CDR3 DNA only, 42 bases that are in frame from base 1. Reading the germline V gene gives CDR1 SGHRS and CDR2 YFSETQ. Sequenced material: blood. The chain is made from TRBV5-1 and TRBJ2-7; TRBD1 matches 9 bases in the middle. The sequence was collected from a man aged 18 to 29 with Graves' hyperthyroidism. The CDR3 reads as follows: CASSEGQGGYEQYF. The bases are TGCGCCAGCAGCGAGGGACAGGGAGGCTACGAGCAGTACTTC.